The entry that follows covers one T cell receptor (beta chain) sequence. The data belong to a study of cytotoxic CD8 clonotypes in ibrutinib-treated CLL. The wider study: Responses: some 25 partial, 2 complete; after median around 64 months, around 15 stayed remitted, 12 progressed. Each sample contained, on average, just over 250,000 productive templates and 94,082 productive rearrangements.

TCRdb's copy holds only in-frame clones and misses some; the assay was immunoSEQ multiplex PCR. The sample has about 140,000 clones; approximately 80% are singletons. The authors obtained roughly 2.2 micrograms of genomic DNA from cryopreserved PBMCs for TCR beta libraries. With 4 bases removed from V and 4 bases from J, the gap between germline ends came to 9 bases. CDR3 length: 13 amino acids. CDR1 and CDR2 (germline): SGHNT, YYREEE (reference sequence). This TCR derives from a human donor with chronic lymphocytic leukemia. Sequenced here: PBMCs, sampled after 36 months of ibrutinib treatment. The rearrangement links TRBV5-4 to TRBJ1-5, with D perhaps TRBD1 (5 bases). As DNA, the CDR3 is TGTGCCAGCAGCATTGACAGAAATCAGCCCCAGCATTTT. It is translated as CASSIDRNQPQHF.